This is a list of T cell receptor beta chains from one sample in a study of T cells after yellow fever vaccination. TCRdb processed the 5' RACE reads anew with MiXCR; each CDR3 protein has one entry. The table lists under 250,000 distinct CDR3 sequences, less than 8.5% of them singletons, with about 0.85% in the top ten. The sequences come from CD4+ T cells sorted from PBMCs, collected 15 days after the yellow fever booster vaccination. These receptors came from a man under 40 who received the YFV17D yellow fever vaccine. Both conserved end residues are part of each CDR3. A D gene is named only where the DNA matches it firmly. A row's size may be missing; if present it is once, few, many or a size class.

abundance,j_gene,d_gene,v_gene,CDR3nt,CDR3aa
NA,TRBJ2-3,NA,TRBV10-3,TGTGCCATCAGTACGACAGCACCCACAGATACGCGGTATTTT,CAISTTAPTDTRYF
NA,TRBJ1-2,NA,TRBV6-2/TRBV6-3,TGTGCCAGCAACGGATTCTACTATGGCTACACCTTC,CASNGFYYGYTF
few,TRBJ2-3,NA,TRBV29-1,TGCAGCGTTACAATAGCAGCCCCTAGCACAGATACGCAGTATTTT,CSVTIAAPSTDTQYF
many,TRBJ2-3,TRBD2,TRBV20-1,TGCAGTGCTAGTTCGACTAGCGGTCACACAGATACGCAGTATTTT,CSASSTSGHTDTQYF
NA,TRBJ1-2,NA,TRBV12-3/TRBV12-4,TGTGCCAGCGGTGAAGGGCGGAACTATGGCTACACCTTC,CASGEGRNYGYTF
NA,TRBJ2-7,NA,TRBV12-3/TRBV12-4,TGTGCCAGCAGTTGGGGGGGGGGCAAAAATACCTACGAGCAGTACTTC,CASSWGGGKNTYEQYF
NA,TRBJ2-5,NA,TRBV12-3/TRBV12-4,TGTGCCAGCAGTTCCTCCGGTAGAGGGCAGCAAGAGACCCAGTACTTC,CASSSSGRGQQETQYF
NA,TRBJ2-1,NA,TRBV3-1,TGTGCCAGCAGCCATGCGGGGAGATCCTACAATGAGCAGTTCTTC,CASSHAGRSYNEQFF
few,TRBJ1-4,NA,TRBV30,TGTGCCTGGAGTTGGGGCGGCGGGGGGGCGTATGAAAAACTGTTTTTT,CAWSWGGGGAYEKLFF
many,TRBJ2-1,TRBD1,TRBV5-6,TGTGCCAGCCTGATCGCGGACAGGGTTTATCATGAGCAGTTCTTC,CASLIADRVYHEQFF
few,TRBJ2-1,TRBD2,TRBV7-9,TGTGCCAGCAGCTTCACAGCGGGAGGGTTGTTCTTC,CASSFTAGGLFF
few,TRBJ2-1,NA,TRBV9,TGTGCCAGCAGCGCCGGGTCCATTAACCGAGGCAATGAGCAGTTCTTC,CASSAGSINRGNEQFF
few,TRBJ2-7,TRBD2,TRBV7-9,TGTGCCAGCAGCTTAGCAGCGGGGCCCTACGAGCAGTACTTC,CASSLAAGPYEQYF
NA,TRBJ2-1,NA,TRBV27,TGTGCCACCCACAGCGGGCGGAGCGGTGAGCAGTTCTTC,CATHSGRSGEQFF
NA,TRBJ2-5,NA,TRBV5-1,TGCGCCAGCAGCGGATCCGGGACAACTCAAGAGACCCAGTACTTC,CASSGSGTTQETQYF
NA,TRBJ2-7,NA,TRBV29-1,TGCAGCGTTGCAGGGGACTCTGTACCTGGCGAGCAGTACTTC,CSVAGDSVPGEQYF
many,TRBJ2-2,NA,TRBV12-3/TRBV12-4,TGTGCCAGCAGTCCGGGACCACAGACCGGGGAGCTGTTTTTT,CASSPGPQTGELFF
few,TRBJ2-2,TRBD1,TRBV4-2,TGTGCCAGCGCATCCGGGACAGGGGACACCGGGGAGCTGTTTTTT,CASASGTGDTGELFF
few,TRBJ2-7,TRBD2,TRBV5-6,TGTGCCAGCAGGGGGAGGGTGCGGGGTACCTACGAGCAGTACTTC,CASRGRVRGTYEQYF
NA,TRBJ2-1,TRBD2,TRBV12-3/TRBV12-4,TGTGCCAGCAGGGTGGGACTAGCGGGAGGCGGAGAGCAGTTCTTC,CASRVGLAGGGEQFF
many,TRBJ2-7,TRBD1,TRBV6-5,TGTGCCAGCAGTTATCCGGGACAGGGTTCCTACGAGCAGTACTTC,CASSYPGQGSYEQYF
few,TRBJ2-5,NA,TRBV7-2,TGTGCCAGCAGCGTTAGCTCAGAGACCCAGTACTTC,CASSVSSETQYF
few,TRBJ2-3,TRBD2,TRBV30,TGTGCCTGGAGTGGGGGGACTACCTCAGGGACAGATACGCAGTATTTT,CAWSGGTTSGTDTQYF
many,TRBJ1-1,NA,TRBV5-1,TGCGCCAGCAGTTCAAGGGCGGGAGACACTGAAGCTTTCTTT,CASSSRAGDTEAFF
NA,TRBJ1-1,NA,TRBV10-3,TGTGCCATCAGTGTCCACACGACCGCTGAAGCTTTCTTT,CAISVHTTAEAFF
NA,TRBJ1-2,NA,TRBV6-5,TGTGCCAGCAGTTACGGGGGCTATGGCTACACCTTC,CASSYGGYGYTF
few,TRBJ2-3,NA,TRBV7-2,TGTGCCAGCAGCTCCAGGTGGCGGACCACAGATACGCAGTATTTT,CASSSRWRTTDTQYF
many,TRBJ2-5,NA,TRBV7-9,TGTGCCAGCAGCTTAGATTCCCACCAAGAGACCCAGTACTTC,CASSLDSHQETQYF
few,TRBJ2-1,TRBD1,TRBV20-1,TGCAGTGCTAGAGATCCCAACAGGGGCCCCTACAATGAGCAGTTCTTC,CSARDPNRGPYNEQFF
many,TRBJ2-1,TRBD2,TRBV6-5,TGTGCCAGCAGTTACTCTGGTCTAGCGGGAGTATACAATGAGCAGTTCTTC,CASSYSGLAGVYNEQFF
few,TRBJ2-2,NA,TRBV6-5,TGTGCCAGCAGTTTTACAGCGAACACCGGGGAGCTGTTTTTT,CASSFTANTGELFF
few,TRBJ2-4,NA,TRBV5-5,TGTGCCAGCAGCCTCAGGGGCGAAGAAAACATTCAGTACTTC,CASSLRGEENIQYF
many,TRBJ2-7,NA,TRBV12-3/TRBV12-4,TGTGCCAGCAGTTTGCTCGGGGGCCTCTACGAGCAGTACTTC,CASSLLGGLYEQYF
many,TRBJ1-3,NA,TRBV6-1,TGTGCCAGCAGAGACAGGAGCTCTGGAAACACCATATATTTT,CASRDRSSGNTIYF
NA,TRBJ2-2,NA,TRBV5-6,TGTGCCAGCAGCTTGCGGTGGCGGGACACCGGGGAGCTGTTTTTT,CASSLRWRDTGELFF
few,TRBJ2-2,NA,TRBV7-9,TGTGCCAGCAGCTCCCTAGGGGGCACCGGGGAGCTGTTTTTT,CASSSLGGTGELFF
NA,TRBJ2-3,NA,TRBV5-1,TGCGCCAGCAGCTTGATTATGGGCACAGATACGCAGTATTTT,CASSLIMGTDTQYF
NA,TRBJ2-2,NA,TRBV20-1,TGCAGTGCTTCTGAGGATGTTTGGGGACAATCGAACACCGGGGAGCTGTTTTTT,CSASEDVWGQSNTGELFF
NA,TRBJ2-7,NA,TRBV6-2/TRBV6-3,TGTGCCAGCATCCCAACTAGAGGGAAAAGTGACGAGCAGTACTTC,CASIPTRGKSDEQYF
many,TRBJ2-5,TRBD2,TRBV5-1,TGCGCCAGCAGCCCGGGTGGACTAGCGGGATTGGAGACCCAGTACTTC,CASSPGGLAGLETQYF
NA,TRBJ2-5,NA,TRBV10-3,TGTGCCATCAGTGAATCCAAGAGGGAAGGGGAGACCCAGTACTTC,CAISESKREGETQYF
few,TRBJ2-1,TRBD2,TRBV5-5,TGTGCCAGCGTCCTAGCGGGAGTCCACAATGAGCAGTTCTTC,CASVLAGVHNEQFF
NA,TRBJ2-6,NA,TRBV7-2,TGTGCCAGCAGGCCCAGGGGTCCCATCTCTGAGGCCAACGTCCTGACTTTC,CASRPRGPISEANVLTF
NA,TRBJ2-7,TRBD1,TRBV18,TGTGCCAGCTCACGGGACAGGGGGATCTACGAGCAGTACTTC,CASSRDRGIYEQYF
few,TRBJ1-3,NA,TRBV6-1,TGTGCCAGCAGTGAATTGGGGGGCAGGGGAAACACCATATATTTT,CASSELGGRGNTIYF
few,TRBJ1-4,TRBD1,TRBV5-1,TGCGCCAGCAGCTTGGACTGGGACAGGCGAAATGAAAAACTGTTTTTT,CASSLDWDRRNEKLFF
NA,TRBJ2-2,NA,TRBV5-1,TGCGCCAGCAGCTCGAAAAAGCAGAACACCGGGGAGCTGTTTTTT,CASSSKKQNTGELFF
many,TRBJ2-5,NA,TRBV7-9,TGTGCCAGCAGCTTGGGATTCACCAAAGAGACCCAGTACTTC,CASSLGFTKETQYF
many,TRBJ1-2,NA,TRBV12-3/TRBV12-4,TGTGCCAGCAGTTTAAACAGGCACTATGGCTACACCTTC,CASSLNRHYGYTF
NA,TRBJ2-2,NA,TRBV15,TGTGCCACCAGCAGAGACCTCGGGGGCTCTGGCACCGGGGAGCTGTTTTTT,CATSRDLGGSGTGELFF
NA,TRBJ2-7,TRBD2,TRBV7-2,TGTGCCAGCAGCTTAGTCGGGACTAGCGTCTACGAGCAGTACTTC,CASSLVGTSVYEQYF
few,TRBJ1-1,NA,TRBV27,TGTGCCAGCAGTTCTCTGGGACAATCGGGGACTGAAGCTTTCTTT,CASSSLGQSGTEAFF